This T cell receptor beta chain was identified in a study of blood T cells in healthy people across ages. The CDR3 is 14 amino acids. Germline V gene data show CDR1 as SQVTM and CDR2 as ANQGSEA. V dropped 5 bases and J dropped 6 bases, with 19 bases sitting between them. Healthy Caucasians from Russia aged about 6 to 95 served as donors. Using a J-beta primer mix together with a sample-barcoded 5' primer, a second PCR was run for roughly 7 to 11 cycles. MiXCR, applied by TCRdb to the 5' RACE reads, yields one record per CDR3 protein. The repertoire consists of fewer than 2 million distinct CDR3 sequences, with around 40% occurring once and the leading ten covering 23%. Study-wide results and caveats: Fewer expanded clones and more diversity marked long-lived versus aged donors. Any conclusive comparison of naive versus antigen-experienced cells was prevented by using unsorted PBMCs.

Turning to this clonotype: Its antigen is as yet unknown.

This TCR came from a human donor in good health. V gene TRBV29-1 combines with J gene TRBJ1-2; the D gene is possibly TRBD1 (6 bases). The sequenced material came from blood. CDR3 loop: CSVIPQGNADGYTF. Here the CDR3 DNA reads TGCAGCGTTATACCTCAGGGGAACGCGGATGGCTACACCTTC.